This TCR beta chain comes out of a study of blood T cell repertoires in COVID-19. Overall study: Both acute and convalescent COVID-19 samples were obtained from the United States, Italy and Spain.

CDR1 is SGHVS, CDR2 FQNEAQ, per germline. Between the trimmed V and J ends, which lost 2 bases and 8 bases, there was a span of 7 bases. CDR3 length: 13 amino acids. This clone was seen just once. This table comes from immunoSEQ multiplex PCR, and its TCRdb copy is limited to in-frame clones, with some not included. The table shows tens of thousands of clones, with around 87% occurring only once. The chain couples TRBV7-8 to TRBJ1-6, with D uncertain. The clonotype comes from a human donor in a cohort sampled during active COVID-19. The sequenced sample consisted of peripheral blood. CDR3 coding DNA: TGTGCCAGCAGCTTAAGCCGGGATTCACCCCTCCACTTT. Its protein is CASSLSRDSPLHF.